This record looks at one T cell receptor beta chain sequence and its context. Germline V CDR1 and CDR2: SGHTA, FQGNSA. The ends were cut back, 2 bases at V and 4 bases at J, with 15 bases in the middle. The CDR3 is 16 amino acids. This entry comes from a study of blood T cell repertoires in COVID-19. Sequenced by immunoSEQ multiplex PCR; TCRdb stores in-frame clones only, minus some. This table holds about 330,000 clones, around nine tenths found once. Sequences were obtained from peripheral blood. The genes are TRBV7-2 and TRBJ1-5, with a tentative D call TRBD1 (6 bases). This TCR was recovered from a woman between 50 and 59 years old with active or convalescent COVID-19. The CDR3 DNA reads as TGTGCCAGCAGCTTATGGGGGCCCTCGTCAAATCAGCCCCAGCATTTT. Translated, it gives CASSLWGPSSNQPQHF.